These 25 T cell receptor beta chains were all obtained from the same sample, sequenced in a study of T cells of healthy individuals. TCRdb recomputed calls from the 5' RACE reads with MiXCR, one row per CDR3 protein. This sample has over 95,000 distinct CDR3 sequences, with approximately 15% found just once. Receptors originate from a human donor in good health.

The sample holds many counts of this clonotype. This sequence joins TRBV7-2 and TRBJ1-6; D unresolved. Trimming removed 3 bases from V and 7 bases from J, with 4 bases in between. The CDR3 runs to 12 residues. The V gene's germline CDR1 is SGHTA and CDR2 FQGNSA. CDR3 coding DNA: TGTGCCAGCAGCTTCGTGAATTCACCCCTCCACTTT. The encoded protein is CASSFVNSPLHF.

This clonotype was seen more than once but under ten times. V is TRBV7-9 and J is TRBJ2-5; no clear D. CDR1 and CDR2 (germline): SEHNR, FQNEAQ (reference sequence). Trimming removed 4 bases from V and 6 bases from J, with 12 bases in between. The CDR3 has 13 amino acids. The CDR3 region is CASSYHDGKTQYF. DNA for the CDR3: TGTGCCAGCAGCTACCACGACGGAAAGACCCAGTACTTC.

This clonotype was seen ten or more times. The V gene is TRBV28, the J gene TRBJ2-3, with D unclear. Germline-derived CDR1 and CDR2 are MDHEN and SYDVKM. The CDR3 loop spans 15 amino acids. With 5 bases removed from V and 0 bases from J, the gap between germline ends came to 12 bases. The CDR3 sequence is CASSPGPLSTDTQYF. DNA for the CDR3: TGTGCCAGCAGTCCAGGACCTCTGAGCACAGATACGCAGTATTTT.

The sample holds many counts of this clonotype. The genes are TRBV20-1 and TRBJ1-1; tentative D call: TRBD1 (5 bases). CDR1 and CDR2 (germline): DFQATT, SNEGSKA (reference sequence). V lost 3 bases and J lost 7, with 15 bases in between. The CDR3 runs to 13 residues. CDR3 in DNA: TGCAGTGCTAGTAGAGTCATGGGGCATGAAGCTTTCTTT. This codes for CSASRVMGHEAFF.

This clonotype has just a few counts. This may come from a read error, since a much larger clone is one base off. This chain joins TRBV7-2 and TRBJ2-1; no reliable D call. The CDR3 runs 11 residues. The V gene lost 5 bases and the J gene lost 5 bases, with 4 bases spanning the gap. The germline V gene encodes CDR1 SGHTA and CDR2 FQGNSA. The CDR3 nucleotides read TGTGCCAGCAGCCCAGACAATGAGCAGTTCTTC. This translates into CASSPDNEQFF.

This clonotype was picked up many times. The V call is TRBV4-1, the J call TRBJ2-3; no definite D call. The CDR3 has 14 amino acids. The V and J ends lost 1 base and 2 bases respectively, with 7 bases between them. Germline-derived CDR1 and CDR2 are MGHRA and YSYEKL. CDR3 sequence (DNA): TGCGCCAGCAGCCAAGTCCCGTCCACAGATACGCAGTATTTT. Protein: CASSQVPSTDTQYF.

The V call is TRBV7-9, the J call TRBJ1-4; possibly TRBD1 for D (5 bases). CDR1 SEHNR and CDR2 FQNEAQ come from the germline V gene (reference sequence). There are 13 residues in the CDR3. The V end lost 5 bases, the J end lost 4 bases, and 8 bases lay between the germline ends. Written as DNA, the CDR3 is TGTGCCAGCAGCCTGCAGGGTAATGAAAAACTGTTTTTT. The encoded protein is CASSLQGNEKLFF.

The rearrangement uses TRBV10-3 and TRBJ1-1; D uncertain. Trimming stripped 7 bases from V and 3 bases from J, with 15 bases between. This CDR3 region has 14 residues. Germline V gene data show CDR1 as ENHRY and CDR2 as SYGVKD. In nucleotides, the CDR3 is TGTGCCATCACTCGAGACCGTAGCTACACTGAAGCTTTCTTT. Translated, it gives CAITRDRSYTEAFF.

CDR3 residues: CASSSTWGIYNSPLHF. In nucleotides, the CDR3 is TGTGCCAGCAGCTCCACTTGGGGAATCTATAATTCACCCCTCCACTTT. The chain carries TRBV7-2 and TRBJ1-6, with D hard to call. The CDR3 covers 16 residues. V gave up 4 bases and J gave up 3 bases, with 13 bases separating them. Germline V gene sequence: CDR1 SGHTA, CDR2 FQGNSA.

There are a few counts of this clonotype. The CDR3 nucleotides read TGCAGTGCTAGAGATCGCAGCGGATATCAAGAGACCCAGTACTTC. This encodes CSARDRSGYQETQYF. V usage is TRBV20-1 and J usage is TRBJ2-5, with D possibly TRBD2 on 5 matching bases. Germline loops: CDR1 DFQATT, CDR2 SNEGSKA (reference sequence). The CDR3 covers 15 residues. Trimming stripped 0 bases from V and 2 bases from J, with 13 bases between.

This clonotype has only a few counts. The genes are TRBV6-6 and TRBJ1-1; D might be TRBD1 (5 bases). Per germline, CDR1 MNHNY and CDR2 SVGAGI (reference sequence). V gave up 5 bases and J gave up 7 bases, with 20 bases separating them. The CDR3 length is 15 residues. The CDR3 region has the DNA TGTGCCAGCAGTCGTTCGACAGCTGGGCGGATTGAAGCTTTCTTT. Its translation: CASSRSTAGRIEAFF.

The chain has TRBV7-6 and TRBJ2-1; tentatively, D is TRBD2 (6 bases). Germline V CDR1 and CDR2: SGHVS, FNYEAQ. This CDR3 has 15 amino acids. Trimming left V 1 base short and J 6 bases short, with 13 bases between. The CDR3 is CASSLGLVAGNEQFF. The CDR3 region has the DNA TGTGCCAGCAGCTTAGGACTAGTCGCTGGCAATGAGCAGTTCTTC.

Concerning this clonotype itself: This clone may be a read error of a much larger clone one base away. The CDR3, as DNA: TGTGCCTGGAGTGAGGGGGGTGACTCTGGAAACACCAAATATTTT. Its protein is CAWSEGGDSGNTKYF. The chain employs TRBV30 and TRBJ1-3, with TRBD1 as a possible D gene (6 bases). Germline V CDR1 and CDR2: GTSNPN, SVGIG (reference sequence). The CDR3 has 15 amino acids. The variable domain in full, completed from reference TRBV30 and TRBJ1-3, reads SQTIHQWPATLVQPVGSPLSLECTVEGTSNPNLYWYRQAAGRGLQLLFYSVGIGQISSEVPQNLSASRPQDRQFILSSKKLLLSDSGFYLCAWSEGGDSGNTKYFGEGSWLTVV.

This clonotype was detected only a few times. CDR3 sequence reads: CASSVAAAPEAFF. DNA for the CDR3: TGTGCCAGCAGCGTAGCTGCGGCCCCGGAAGCTTTCTTT. The genes are TRBV9 and TRBJ1-1; D uncertain. Trimming left V 0 bases short and J 8 bases short, with 11 bases between. The CDR3 covers 13 residues. CDR1 and CDR2 (germline): SGDLS, YYNGEE.

The chain has TRBV7-9 and TRBJ2-6, with TRBD1 identical over 9 bases. V lost 5 bases and J lost 0; bases outside the gene matches: 5. The V gene's germline CDR1 is SEHNR and CDR2 FQNEAQ (reference sequence). This CDR3 spans 17 amino acids. CDR3 loop: CASSTDRGYSGANVLTF. As DNA, the CDR3 is TGTGCCAGCAGCACGGACAGGGGCTACTCTGGGGCCAACGTCCTGACTTTC.

The genes are TRBV12-3 or TRBV12-4 and TRBJ1-6; D might be TRBD1 (6 bases). The V and J ends lost 6 bases and 7 bases respectively, with 16 bases between them. The CDR3 sequence is 15 residues long. The CDR3: CASSPMTGGNSPLHF. Here the CDR3 DNA reads TGTGCCAGCAGCCCAATGACAGGAGGGAATTCACCCCTCCACTTT.

This clonotype was counted at least ten times. V usage is TRBV7-2 and J usage is TRBJ2-1; D is possibly TRBD2 (7 bases). V was shortened by 3 bases and J by 8 bases, with 20 bases between the two germline ends. Germline assignment: CDR1 SGHTA and CDR2 FQGNSA. The CDR3 consists of 16 residues. For the CDR3, the DNA is TGTGCCAGCAGCTTTGGGCGAGGGGGGGTAGGGTATGAGCAGTTCTTC. Translating it yields CASSFGRGGVGYEQFF.

At least ten counts were recorded for this clonotype. The chain links TRBV28 to TRBJ2-5; 9 bases are shared with TRBD2. Unmatched junction bases numbered 4, after V lost 10 bases and J lost 4 bases. Germline V CDR1 and CDR2: MDHEN, SYDVKM. This CDR3 is built from 12 residues. As DNA, the CDR3 is TGTGCCACCGTAGCGGGAGTAGAGACCCAGTACTTC. It codes for CATVAGVETQYF.

The CDR3 DNA reads TGCAGTGCTCATGGACTGCCCCCCATTCAGTACTTC. As protein: CSAHGLPPIQYF. J is TRBJ2-4 and V is TRBV20-1; D perhaps matches TRBD2 (5 bases). Germline CDR1 and CDR2: DFQATT and SNEGSKA (reference sequence). Trimming removed 5 bases from V and 9 bases from J, with 14 bases in between. The length of the CDR3 is 12 residues.

The rearrangement links TRBV15 to TRBJ2-7, with 10 bases lining up with TRBD1. V lost 5 bases and J lost 2; bases outside the gene matches: 3. The V gene's germline CDR1 is LNHNV and CDR2 YYDKDF (reference sequence). The CDR3 is 14 residues long. CDR3 in amino acids: CATSVDRGPYEQYF. The CDR3 DNA follows: TGTGCCACCAGCGTAGACAGGGGGCCCTACGAGCAGTACTTC.

This rearrangement joins TRBV7-2 to TRBJ1-1, with D uncertain. The V end lost 2 bases, the J end lost 1 base, and 5 bases lay between the germline ends. The germline V gene has CDR1 SGHTA and CDR2 FQGNSA. The CDR3 has 13 residues. The CDR3 region has the DNA TGTGCCAGCAGCTTAAGAAGGAACACTGAAGCTTTCTTT. This gives the protein CASSLRRNTEAFF.

The chain uses TRBV28 and TRBJ1-4, with 8 positions matching TRBD1. The CDR3 is made up of 17 amino acids. Trimming removed 3 bases from V and 4 bases from J; junction bases left unmatched: 10. Per germline, CDR1 MDHEN and CDR2 SYDVKM. DNA for the CDR3: TGTGCCAGCAGTTTTTATGCTGACAGGGGTTATAATGAAAAACTGTTTTTT. Protein: CASSFYADRGYNEKLFF.

The table lists this clonotype with a few counts. The chain combines TRBV15 with TRBJ1-1, with D perhaps TRBD1 (5 bases). V dropped 3 bases and J dropped 10 bases, with 12 bases sitting between them. Germline CDR1 LNHNV, CDR2 YYDKDF (reference sequence). CDR3 length equals 12 residues. Here the CDR3 reads CATSSGRARAFF. The CDR3 DNA reads as TGTGCCACCAGCAGTGGCAGGGCGAGAGCTTTCTTT.

This clonotype showed up just a few times. The chain carries TRBV5-1 and TRBJ2-5; D gene uncertain. In germline, CDR1 is SGHRS, CDR2 YFSETQ. This CDR3 has 13 residues. V was pared by 4 bases and J by 3 bases, with 10 bases between. CDR3 DNA sequence: TGCGCCAGCAGCCGATGGGCGGAAGAGACCCAGTACTTC. Translated, it gives CASSRWAEETQYF. Looking up the rest from reference TRBV5-1 and TRBJ2-5 gives the full variable domain: KAGVTQTPRYLIKTRGQQVTLSCSPISGHRSVSWYQQTPGQGLQFLFEYFSETQRNKGNFPGRFSGRQFSNSRSEMNVSTLELGDSALYLCASSRWAEETQYFGPGTRLLVL.

This clonotype turned up a few times. The J gene is TRBJ2-7, the V gene TRBV18; a possible D gene is TRBD1 (6 bases). Germline V gene data show CDR1 as KGHSH and CDR2 as LQKENI. V lost 4 bases and J lost 6, with 19 bases in between. CDR3 size: 15 residues. CDR3 sequence: CASSRETNRESEQYF. The CDR3 bases are TGTGCCAGCTCACGGGAGACCAACAGGGAGTCCGAGCAGTACTTC.